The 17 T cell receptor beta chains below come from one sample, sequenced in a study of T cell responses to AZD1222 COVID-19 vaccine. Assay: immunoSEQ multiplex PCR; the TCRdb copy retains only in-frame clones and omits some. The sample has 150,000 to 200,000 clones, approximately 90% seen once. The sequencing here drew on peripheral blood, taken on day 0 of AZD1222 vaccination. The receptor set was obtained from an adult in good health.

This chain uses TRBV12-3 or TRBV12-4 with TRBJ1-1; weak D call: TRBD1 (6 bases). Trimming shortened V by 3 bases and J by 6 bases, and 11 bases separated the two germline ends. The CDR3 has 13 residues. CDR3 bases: TGTGCCAGCAGTTTGGGAGGGGGTGCTGAAGCTTTCTTT. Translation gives CASSLGGGAEAFF.

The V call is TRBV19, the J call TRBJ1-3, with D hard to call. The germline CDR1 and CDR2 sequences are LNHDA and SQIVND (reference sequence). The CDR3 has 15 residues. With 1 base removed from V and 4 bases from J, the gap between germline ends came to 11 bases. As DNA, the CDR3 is TGTGCCAGTAGTATAGGCATCTCCGACGGAAACACCATATATTTT. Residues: CASSIGISDGNTIYF.

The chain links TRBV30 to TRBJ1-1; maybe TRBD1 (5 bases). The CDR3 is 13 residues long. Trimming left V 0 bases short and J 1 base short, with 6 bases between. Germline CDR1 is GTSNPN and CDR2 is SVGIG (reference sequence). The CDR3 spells CAWSVQANTEAFF. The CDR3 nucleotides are TGTGCCTGGAGTGTACAGGCGAACACTGAAGCTTTCTTT.

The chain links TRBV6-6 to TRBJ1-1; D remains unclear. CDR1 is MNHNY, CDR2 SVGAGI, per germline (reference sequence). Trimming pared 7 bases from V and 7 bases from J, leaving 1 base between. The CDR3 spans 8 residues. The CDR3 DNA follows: TGTGCCAGCAATGAAGCTTTCTTT. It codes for CASNEAFF.

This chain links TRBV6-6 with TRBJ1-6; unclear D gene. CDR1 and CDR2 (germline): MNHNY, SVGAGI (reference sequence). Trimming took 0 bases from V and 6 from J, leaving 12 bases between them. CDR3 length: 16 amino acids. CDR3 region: CASSYSGREGNSPLHF. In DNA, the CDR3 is TGTGCCAGCAGTTACTCGGGTAGGGAAGGTAATTCACCCCTCCACTTT.

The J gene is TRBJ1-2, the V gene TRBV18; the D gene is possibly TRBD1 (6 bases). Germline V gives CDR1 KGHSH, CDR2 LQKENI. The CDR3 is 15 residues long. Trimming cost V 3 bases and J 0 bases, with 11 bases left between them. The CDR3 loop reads CASSPTGTSNYGYTF. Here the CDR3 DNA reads TGTGCCAGCTCACCTACAGGGACCTCTAACTATGGCTACACCTTC.

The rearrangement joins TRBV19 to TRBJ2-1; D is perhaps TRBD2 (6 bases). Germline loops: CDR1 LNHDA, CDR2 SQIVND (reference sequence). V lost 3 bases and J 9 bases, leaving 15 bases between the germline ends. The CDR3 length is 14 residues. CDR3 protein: CASSIEPGVGEQFF. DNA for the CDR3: TGTGCCAGTAGTATTGAACCGGGAGTAGGTGAGCAGTTCTTC.

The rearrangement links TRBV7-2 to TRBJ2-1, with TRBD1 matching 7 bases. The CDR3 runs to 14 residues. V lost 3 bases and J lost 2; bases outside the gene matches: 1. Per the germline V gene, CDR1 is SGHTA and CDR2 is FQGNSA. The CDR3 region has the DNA TGTGCCAGCAGCTTGGGACAGCCCTACAATGAGCAGTTCTTC. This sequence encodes CASSLGQPYNEQFF.

CDR3 DNA sequence: TGTGCCAGCAGTTTAATGAATAGCAATCAGCCCCAGCATTTT. Protein: CASSLMNSNQPQHF. The V and J genes are TRBV27 and TRBJ1-5; D gene unclear. The CDR3 length is 14 residues. Germline V gene sequence: CDR1 MNHEY, CDR2 SMNVEV (reference sequence). V lost 2 bases, J lost 0 bases, and 5 bases lay in between.

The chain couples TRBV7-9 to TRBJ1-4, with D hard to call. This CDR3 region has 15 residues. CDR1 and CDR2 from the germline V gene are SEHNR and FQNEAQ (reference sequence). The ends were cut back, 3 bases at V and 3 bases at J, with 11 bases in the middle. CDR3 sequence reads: CASSLVSGANEKLFF. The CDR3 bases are TGTGCCAGCAGCTTGGTATCTGGAGCTAATGAAAAACTGTTTTTT.

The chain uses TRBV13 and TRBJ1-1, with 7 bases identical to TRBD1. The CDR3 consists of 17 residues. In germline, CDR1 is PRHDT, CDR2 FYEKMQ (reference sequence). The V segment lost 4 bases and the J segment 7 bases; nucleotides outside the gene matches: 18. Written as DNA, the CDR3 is TGTGCCAGCAGCTCTAGCCCCCATCAGGGGGGAGTGATTGAAGCTTTCTTT. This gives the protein CASSSSPHQGGVIEAFF.

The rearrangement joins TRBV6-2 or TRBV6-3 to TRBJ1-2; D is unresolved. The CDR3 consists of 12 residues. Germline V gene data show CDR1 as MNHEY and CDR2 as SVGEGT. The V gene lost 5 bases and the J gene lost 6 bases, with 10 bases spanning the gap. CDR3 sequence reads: CASSPLVDGYTF. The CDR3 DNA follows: TGTGCCAGCAGTCCGTTGGTGGATGGCTACACCTTC.

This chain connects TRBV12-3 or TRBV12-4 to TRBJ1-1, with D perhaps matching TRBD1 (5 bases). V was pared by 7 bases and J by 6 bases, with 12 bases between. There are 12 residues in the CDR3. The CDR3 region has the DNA TGTGCCAGCACCCTGGGGGGACCTGAAGCTTTCTTT. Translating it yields CASTLGGPEAFF.

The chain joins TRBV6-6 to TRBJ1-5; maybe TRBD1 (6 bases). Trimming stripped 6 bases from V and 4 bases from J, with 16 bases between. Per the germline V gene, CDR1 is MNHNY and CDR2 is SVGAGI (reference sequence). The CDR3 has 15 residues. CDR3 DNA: TGTGCCAGCAGCCGTAATCAGGGGACTAATCAGCCCCAGCATTTT. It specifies CASSRNQGTNQPQHF.

The CDR3 DNA reads as TGTGCCAGCAGCTTGGAGGCCGGAGTAGGCGCTGGAAACACCATATATTTT. This sequence encodes CASSLEAGVGAGNTIYF. The chain employs TRBV5-4 and TRBJ1-3, with D uncertain. There are 17 residues in the CDR3. Deletions cut 0 bases from V and 2 bases from J, with 15 bases between. Germline assignment: CDR1 SGHNT and CDR2 YYREEE (reference sequence).

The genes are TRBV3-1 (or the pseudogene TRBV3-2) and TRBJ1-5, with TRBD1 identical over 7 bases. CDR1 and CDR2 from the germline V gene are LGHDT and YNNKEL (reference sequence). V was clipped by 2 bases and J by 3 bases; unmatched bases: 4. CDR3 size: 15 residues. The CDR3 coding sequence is TGTGCCAGCAGCCAACTGACAGGGTCCAATCAGCCCCAGCATTTT. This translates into CASSQLTGSNQPQHF.

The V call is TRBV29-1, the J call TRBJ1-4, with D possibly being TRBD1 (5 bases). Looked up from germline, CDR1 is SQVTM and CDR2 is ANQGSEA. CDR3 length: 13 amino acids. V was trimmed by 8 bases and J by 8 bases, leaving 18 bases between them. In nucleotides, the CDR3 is TGCAGCTTCTGGGGGACGTCCCGCGAAAAACTGTTTTTT. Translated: CSFWGTSREKLFF.